The clone carrying this T cell receptor beta chain was detected ten times or more. The antigen remains unidentified. Amplified TCR beta CDR3 regions came from RNA transcripts. With the HTBI primer set, the TCR CDR3 went through a first round of RT-PCR. Each CDR3 protein is one row after TCRdb ran MiXCR on the multiplex PCR reads. Here the sample spans roughly 560,000 distinct CDR3 sequences, under 15% being singletons. This sample was included in a study of T cells in Graves' hyperthyroidism and ophthalmopathy. This CDR3 is built from 12 residues. V was trimmed by 2 bases and J by 5 bases, leaving 5 bases between them. Each 10 ml fresh peripheral blood draw supplied the PBMCs. Study-wide results and limits: The authors' 13 V-J model separated ophthalmopathy from stable hyperthyroidism. The model predicted ophthalmopathy a median roughly 6.5 months before onset.

The chain uses TRBV12-3 or TRBV12-4 and TRBJ2-3; no firm D call. Material: blood. The sequence was collected from a middle-aged woman with Graves' ophthalmopathy. CDR3 sequence (DNA): TGTGCCAGCAGTTTATGGGGAGATACGCAGTATTTT. Its translation: CASSLWGDTQYF.